This T cell receptor (beta chain) derives from a study of CD8+ T cells in alopecia areata (dated by TCRdb to the late 2010s). About the investigation overall: The study used high-throughput TCRbeta sequencing to examine T cell clonal expansion in alopecia areata, in both the C3H/HeJ mouse model and human patients. On the human side, TCRbeta sequencing was run on scalp tissue and on sorted CD4+ and CD8+ peripheral blood T cells from healthy controls and from alopecia areata patients with either patchy or totalis/universalis disease. Scalp clonality was compared among normal scalp (n=4), patchy alopecia areata scalp (n=8), and alopecia totalis/universalis scalp (n=8). The RNA source kit depended on sample type: the PAXgene miRNA kit for fixed scalp, the miRNeasy kit for PBMCs, and the RNeasy kit for mouse skin. immunoSEQ multiplex PCR using 35 Vbeta forward primers and 13 Jbeta reverse primers was used to amplify TCRbeta CDR3 regions. The research as a whole found: Scalp TCR repertoire analysis is complicated because resident alphabeta T cells in normal human skin are also sequenced, whereas mouse skin is dominated by gammadelta T cells. Compared with normal scalp, lesional scalp, particularly in alopecia totalis/universalis, had higher clonality and more expanded CD8+ clones, which suggests antigenic drive. Compared with mice, TCR sequences shared between patients were less clear, possibly partly because of HLA diversity across the patient population.

PBMCs were separated by density centrifugation and stained for CD3, CD4 and CD8, after which CD4+ and CD8+ T cells were sorted on a FACSAria. Unaffected controls provided scalp biopsies and blood samples. The library was obtained by the immunoSEQ multiplex PCR assay. RNA was extracted from all samples and reverse transcribed into cDNA as template for TCR sequencing. First-strand cDNA was synthesized using SuperScript III with a 2:1 mix of oligo-dT and random hexamers. Amplification bias was assessed with a synthetic immune receptor repertoire, and residual bias was removed computationally. Per the authors' processing: After raw reads were preprocessed to remove errors, the CDR3 was defined following IMGT conventions as running from the conserved cysteine to phenylalanine. To get clonality, Shannon entropy was normalized by log2 of the number of productive unique TCRs and the result was subtracted from 1. CD4 or CD8 identity of scalp clones was inferred by cross-referencing scalp TCRbeta sequences with sorted blood CD4 and CD8 repertoires. Imported from immuneACCESS, the table was reduced by TCRdb to in-frame sequences with V and J called. These copies leave out some clones; in studies compared against another copy, an unresolved V gene accounts for under half, and the cause of the remainder is not known. That table is the source of V, J and clone size, and D and trimming were worked out from the DNA. The sample records about 150,000 clones, less than 65% of which are singletons. The top ten hold roughly a third of the sample.

Trimming costs V 2 bases and J 6 bases, and their ends lie 2 bases apart. Taken from the germline V gene, the CDR1 and CDR2 loops are MDHEN and SYDVKM. From the cysteine up to the phenylalanine, the CDR3 has a length of 12 residues. The entry retains the CDR3 DNA only, 36 bases that are in frame from base 1. About this clone itself: Its antigen is unknown. No much larger clone is present one base from it, and per-base qualities are unavailable.

Sequenced input: CD8+ T cells sorted from blood. This receptor was identified in a human donor in good health. Here the chain combines TRBV28 and TRBJ2-6; the D gene is not confidently resolved. The CDR3 reads as follows: CASSLMANVLTF. The sequenced DNA is TGTGCCAGCAGTTTAATGGCCAACGTCCTGACTTTC.